This T cell receptor (beta chain) was captured in a study of control samples from healthy donors and cancer patients. Germline CDR1 is KGHDR and CDR2 is SFDVKD. V was clipped by 5 bases and J by 3 bases; unmatched bases: 10. The CDR3 runs 17 residues. Sequenced by immunoSEQ multiplex PCR; TCRdb stores in-frame clones only, minus some. The sample contains around 80,000 clones, roughly 86% of which appear only once. The sample was blood. The receptor comes from a man aged 45 to 65 in good health. The J gene is TRBJ2-2, the V gene TRBV24-1, with 8 bases matching TRBD1. The DNA for the CDR3 is TGTGCCACCAGTGTTTCCAGGGGGCTAACGGACACCGGGGAGCTGTTTTTT. Residues: CATSVSRGLTDTGELFF.